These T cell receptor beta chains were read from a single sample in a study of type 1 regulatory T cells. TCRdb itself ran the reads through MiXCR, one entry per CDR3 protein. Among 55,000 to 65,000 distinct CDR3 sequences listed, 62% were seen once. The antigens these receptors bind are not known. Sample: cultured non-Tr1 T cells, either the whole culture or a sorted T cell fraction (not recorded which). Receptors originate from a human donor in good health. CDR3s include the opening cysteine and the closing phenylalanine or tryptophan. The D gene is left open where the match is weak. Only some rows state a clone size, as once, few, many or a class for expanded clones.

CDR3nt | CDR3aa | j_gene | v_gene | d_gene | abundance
TGTGCCAGCAACCCAGCCCAGGGTGTCCAACAGCCCCAGCATTTT | CASNPAQGVQQPQHF | TRBJ1-5 | TRBV6-1 | NA | NA
TGTGCCAGCAGCCAAGTTAGAGGACTCTCTGGAAACACCATATATTTT | CASSQVRGLSGNTIYF | TRBJ1-3 | TRBV3-1 | NA | NA
TGTGCCAGCAGCCTATCTGGTAGGGGGCTTTTTGAGCAGTTCTTC | CASSLSGRGLFEQFF | TRBJ2-1 | TRBV7-2 | TRBD1 | few
TGCAGTGCCGAAGGGGGCGGGGGGTACAATGAGCAGTTCTTC | CSAEGGGGYNEQFF | TRBJ2-1 | TRBV20-1 | NA | NA
TGTGCCAGCAGTTATTCAGACTCTAGCACAGATACGCAGTATTTT | CASSYSDSSTDTQYF | TRBJ2-3 | TRBV6-6 | NA | NA
TGCAGTGCTAGAGATCGGACAGACAAAAACATTCAGTACTTC | CSARDRTDKNIQYF | TRBJ2-4 | TRBV20-1 | NA | NA
TGTGCCAGCAGCGCCCGGTCTCTCGGACTAGCGGGGGTTGACTTC | CASSARSLGLAGVDF | TRBJ2-7 | TRBV14 | TRBD2 | NA
TGTGCCACCATGGGGCTAGCAGACATGGACAATGAGCAGTTCTTC | CATMGLADMDNEQFF | TRBJ2-1 | TRBV12-3/TRBV12-4 | NA | NA
TGCAGCGTTGCGGGGCGGTTGAACACTGAAGCTTTCTTT | CSVAGRLNTEAFF | TRBJ1-1 | TRBV29-1 | NA | NA
TGTGCCACCAGCAGAGTATTTAGCGGGAGTGTTTTTACGCAGTATTTT | CATSRVFSGSVFTQYF | TRBJ2-3 | TRBV15 | TRBD2 | NA
TGTGCCAGCAGCCACGGACAGGCCCCCAGCGAGCAGTACTTC | CASSHGQAPSEQYF | TRBJ2-7 | TRBV7-2 | TRBD1 | once
TGCAGTGCTAGGGGCCCCAGCGGTTACAATGAGCAGTTCTTC | CSARGPSGYNEQFF | TRBJ2-1 | TRBV20-1 | NA | few
TGTGCCACCAGACGGGGAGACGAAGCTTTCTTT | CATRRGDEAFF | TRBJ1-1 | TRBV24-1 | NA | NA
TGTGCCACCACGGGACTAGCGGGAGGTTTCAAGAACATTCAGTACTTC | CATTGLAGGFKNIQYF | TRBJ2-4 | TRBV28 | TRBD2 | few
TGTGCCAGCAGCGTCTCGGGGGCCTATGGCTACACCTTC | CASSVSGAYGYTF | TRBJ1-2 | TRBV9 | NA | few
TGCAGTGCTCAGGGGTTCTCTGGAAACACCATATATTTT | CSAQGFSGNTIYF | TRBJ1-3 | TRBV20-1 | NA | once
TGTGCCAGCGGTTCAGAAGGTGCCTACACCTTC | CASGSEGAYTF | TRBJ1-2 | TRBV12-3/TRBV12-4 | NA | NA
TGTGCCAGCAGTATAGACAGGGCGTATGAGACCCAGTACTTC | CASSIDRAYETQYF | TRBJ2-5 | TRBV12-3/TRBV12-4 | TRBD1 | few
TGCAGTGCCGGCCCTAGCGGGAGGGCCGCGGGCAATGAGCAGTTCTTC | CSAGPSGRAAGNEQFF | TRBJ2-1 | TRBV20-1 | TRBD2 | NA
TGTGCCAGCAGCCTACAGGGGGCGATCGGGGAGCTGTTTTTT | CASSLQGAIGELFF | TRBJ2-2 | TRBV3-1 | TRBD1 | few
TGCAGTGCCCAGGCGGTCACCTACGAGCAGTACTTC | CSAQAVTYEQYF | TRBJ2-7 | TRBV20-1 | NA | few
TGTGCCACCAGACAGAACACTGAAGCTTTCTTT | CATRQNTEAFF | TRBJ1-1 | TRBV7-9 | NA | NA
TGTGCCAGCAGCCCACCCACGGGACAGCAGTCCTACAATGAGCAGTTCTTC | CASSPPTGQQSYNEQFF | TRBJ2-1 | TRBV14 | TRBD1 | few
TGCAGCGTTGGTGCGGGGGGTAAAGCCTACGAGCAGTACTTC | CSVGAGGKAYEQYF | TRBJ2-7 | TRBV29-1 | TRBD2 | NA
TGTGCCAGCAGTGAAGCGAGCCGGCCTAGCGGGAGGGACAATGAGCAGTTCTTC | CASSEASRPSGRDNEQFF | TRBJ2-1 | TRBV2 | TRBD2 | NA
TGCGCCAGCAGCACGGGACAGCCCGGGGAGCTGTTTTTT | CASSTGQPGELFF | TRBJ2-2 | TRBV5-1 | TRBD1 | NA
TGTGCCAGCAGCTTAAAGGTGGGGTCCGGCTCCTATAATTCACCCCTCCACTTT | CASSLKVGSGSYNSPLHF | TRBJ1-6 | TRBV7-8 | NA | NA
TGCGCCAGCAGCTTGGTCGGTAGCGGGAGAATCCATGAGCAGTTCTTC | CASSLVGSGRIHEQFF | TRBJ2-1 | TRBV5-1 | TRBD2 | few
TGTGCCAGCAGCTTACTAGCAGGCGAGCAGTACTTC | CASSLLAGEQYF | TRBJ2-7 | TRBV28 | NA | few
TGCGCCAGCAGCTCGGGACAAAGCACAGATACGCAGTATTTT | CASSSGQSTDTQYF | TRBJ2-3 | TRBV4-3 | NA | NA
TGCAGTGCTAGAGTTGCTGGACTAGCATATGAGCAGTTCTTC | CSARVAGLAYEQFF | TRBJ2-1 | TRBV20-1 | TRBD2 | once
TGTGCCAGCAGCTTAGTCCCTAGCGGGAGAGGGGAGACCCAGTACTTC | CASSLVPSGRGETQYF | TRBJ2-5 | TRBV11-3 | TRBD2 | NA
TGTGCCAGCAGCTTCCGGGACAGGGGGCGCGGCGAGCAGTACTTC | CASSFRDRGRGEQYF | TRBJ2-7 | TRBV7-2 | TRBD1 | few
TGCAGTGCTAGACGGTCTAGCGGGTACGAGCAGTACTTC | CSARRSSGYEQYF | TRBJ2-7 | TRBV20-1 | TRBD2 | NA
TGTGCCAGTAGTTCCGGACTAGCGGGAGTTGGAGATACGCAGTATTTT | CASSSGLAGVGDTQYF | TRBJ2-3 | TRBV19 | TRBD2 | NA
TGTGCCAGCAGCTTAGCGCGCGGGACCAGGGTAGGGGGGCTCTCCTACGAGCAGTACTTC | CASSLARGTRVGGLSYEQYF | TRBJ2-7 | TRBV7-9 | NA | NA
TGTGCCAGCAGCCGAGGGGGCACAGATACGCAGTATTTT | CASSRGGTDTQYF | TRBJ2-3 | TRBV7-3 | NA | NA
TGCAGTGCTAGATCGAAGCGAGCGGGATCGGGAGATATGCAGTATTTT | CSARSKRAGSGDMQYF | TRBJ2-3 | TRBV20-1 | TRBD2 | NA
TGTGCCAGCAGTCCTGTTGGGGGGCAAGGGGGTCAGCCCCAGCATTTT | CASSPVGGQGGQPQHF | TRBJ1-5 | TRBV28 | NA | NA
TGTGCCAGCAGTTACGCCTCTGGGGCCAACGTCCTGACTTTC | CASSYASGANVLTF | TRBJ2-6 | TRBV27 | NA | NA
TGCGCCAGCAGCCAGAGCGTCTCGGGCACTGAAGCTTTCTTT | CASSQSVSGTEAFF | TRBJ1-1 | TRBV5-1 | NA | NA
TGCGCCAGCAGCCAAGCGCTGGGGGCGACGGAACATCGTGGTGAAAAACTGTTTTTT | CASSQALGATEHRGEKLFF | TRBJ1-4 | TRBV4-1 | NA | NA
TGCAGTGCCCGTCCTGGGGGAGAGACCCAGTACTTC | CSARPGGETQYF | TRBJ2-5 | TRBV20-1 | NA | few
TGTGCCAGCAGCTTGCAGACTGGGGGGTATGAGCAGTTCTTC | CASSLQTGGYEQFF | TRBJ2-1 | TRBV5-4 | NA | NA
TGTGCCAGCAGTGTGACAGGAGGCTATGGCTACACCTTC | CASSVTGGYGYTF | TRBJ1-2 | TRBV12-3/TRBV12-4 | NA | NA
TGTGCCAGCAGTTTAGAAGTCCGGGAGAGCGGAGAGACCCAGTACTTC | CASSLEVRESGETQYF | TRBJ2-5 | TRBV12-3/TRBV12-4 | NA | NA
TGTGCCAGCAGCCAAGTACTCAAGGCGGCTAGCGGATCCTACGAGCAGTACTTC | CASSQVLKAASGSYEQYF | TRBJ2-7 | TRBV3-1 | TRBD2 | NA